This T cell receptor (beta chain) was captured in a study of shared clonotypes between healthy human individuals. Study observations and caveats: An anticipated effect of sequencing depth on clonotype sharing among donors was recognized.

Profiled with immunoSEQ multiplex PCR; TCRdb holds only in-frame clones, not every one. The sample has a few hundred thousand clones; around 70% are singletons. This clone was picked up a small number of times. Its target is not known. The CDR3 totals 15 residues. Trimming shortened V by 6 bases and J by 7 bases, and 19 bases separated the two germline ends. Per the germline V gene, CDR1 is MDHEN and CDR2 is SYDVKM. CD4+ cells yielded CD45RA+ naive and CD45RA-negative memory subsets. The clonotype comes from a man aged 25-45 years in good health. The chain carries TRBV28 and TRBJ1-5; TRBD1 might be the D (5 bases). Sequenced material: memory CD4+ T cells sorted from blood. The subset denotes: CD45RA-negative fraction. The DNA of the CDR3 is TGTGCCAGCAGCAATGGAGGGGCGCGGGAGCAGCCCCAGCATTTT. It is translated as CASSNGGAREQPQHF.